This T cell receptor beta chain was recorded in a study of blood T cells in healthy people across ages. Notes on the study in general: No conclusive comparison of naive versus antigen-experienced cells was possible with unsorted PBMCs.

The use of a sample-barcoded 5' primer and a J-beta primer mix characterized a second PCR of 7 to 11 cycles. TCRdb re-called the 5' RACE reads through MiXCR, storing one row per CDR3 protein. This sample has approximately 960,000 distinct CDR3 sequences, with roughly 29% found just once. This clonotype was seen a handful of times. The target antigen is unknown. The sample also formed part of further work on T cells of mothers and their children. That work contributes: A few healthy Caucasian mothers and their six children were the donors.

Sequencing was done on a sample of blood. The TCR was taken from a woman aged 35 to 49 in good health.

CDR3 region: CASRPASRGLGEAFF. DNA of the CDR3: TGTGCCAGCCGCCCGGCGTCCAGGGGGCTCGGTGAAGCTTTCTTT. The chain has TRBV28 and TRBJ1-1; TRBD1 matches 8 bases. This CDR3 spans 15 amino acids. Germline assignment: CDR1 MDHEN and CDR2 SYDVKM. Losses at the gene ends were 8 bases for V and 7 bases for J; bases not matched to a gene: 15.